This T cell receptor beta chain was recovered during a study of cytomegalovirus exposure and HLA in healthy donors. Sequencing used immunoSEQ multiplex PCR; TCRdb keeps in-frame clones, though not all of them. The repertoire consists of 95,000 to 120,000 clones, with about 94% occurring once and the leading ten covering 0.67%. This CDR3 is built from 12 residues. The V segment lost 6 bases and the J segment 6 bases; nucleotides outside the gene matches: 2. Germline loops: CDR1 MNHEY, CDR2 SMNVEV (reference sequence). This receptor was taken from a woman between 18 and 30 years old in good health and CMV-seronegative. The sample taken for sequencing was PBMCs. The chain recombines TRBV27 with TRBJ1-1; 9 nucleotides line up with TRBD1. The CDR3 DNA reads as TGTGCCAGCAGCGGGACAGGGTCTGAAGCTTTCTTT. Protein sequence: CASSGTGSEAFF.